This T cell receptor beta chain came from a study of Tregs in tolerant kidney transplant recipients. Looking at the study overall: Related graft donors supplied nonmyeloablative bone marrow transplants, and mixed chimerism was transient.

Broader study findings: Tolerant patients' donor-specific Tregs expanded beyond overall Tregs, suggesting antigen-driven growth.

Trimming stripped 8 bases from V and 3 bases from J, with 20 bases between. Germline V gene lookup returns CDR1 MRHNA and CDR2 SNTAGT. The CDR3 totals 16 residues. Data came from immunoSEQ multiplex PCR; TCRdb stores just in-frame clones and leaves some out. The data hold 85,000 to 100,000 clones, with 93% observed a single time. Notes on this clone: Its matching antigen is unknown.

This sequence was found in a human donor who received a combined kidney and bone marrow transplant. The chain carries TRBV6-4 and TRBJ1-5; weak D call: TRBD1 (6 bases). Sequenced material: CD4+ T cells from blood, taken before the transplant. CDR3: CASSSIGQKYNQPQHF. CDR3 bases: TGTGCCAGCTCTTCTATCGGACAGAAGTACAATCAGCCCCAGCATTTT.